The 19 T cell receptor beta chains reported below all come from one sample, sequenced in a study of OX40 agonist ivuxolimab in advanced cancers. This table comes from immunoSEQ multiplex PCR, and its TCRdb copy is limited to in-frame clones, with some not included. The sample includes 85,000 to 130,000 clones, 90% of them seen just once. The specimen comprised CD4+ or CD8+ T cells sorted from blood, sampled in a trial of the OX40 agonist ivuxolimab. These receptors came from an adult with an advanced solid tumor such as melanoma, head and neck, liver or kidney cancer.

This sequence joins TRBV10-3 and TRBJ2-1; 10 positions match TRBD1. After removal of 2 bases from V and 7 bases from J, the junction contained 8 bases not matched to a gene. Germline V gives CDR1 ENHRY, CDR2 SYGVKD. The CDR3 sequence is 16 residues long. The DNA of the CDR3 is TGTGCCATCAGTGAGGAGAGGGACAGGGGTATTAATGAGCAGTTCTTC. Amino acids: CAISEERDRGINEQFF.

This rearrangement joins TRBV7-3 to TRBJ2-5, with TRBD1 as a possible D gene (6 bases). This CDR3 spans 13 amino acids. V was trimmed by 5 bases and J by 5 bases, leaving 12 bases between them. Germline loops: CDR1 SGHTA, CDR2 FQGTGA. The CDR3 is CASSPGAGETQYF. CDR3 nucleotide sequence: TGTGCCAGCAGCCCAGGGGCTGGGGAGACCCAGTACTTC.

The chain carries TRBV28 and TRBJ2-7, with unresolved D. CDR3 size: 11 residues. V dropped 1 base and J dropped 10 bases, with 8 bases sitting between them. CDR1 MDHEN and CDR2 SYDVKM come from the germline V gene. CDR3 residues: CASSLSQLQYF. CDR3 nucleotides: TGTGCCAGCAGTTTATCGCAGTTACAGTACTTC.

This clone was observed a few times. The chain joins TRBV5-1 to TRBJ1-6, with 8 positions matching TRBD1. CDR1 is SGHRS and CDR2 is YFSETQ in the germline V gene. This CDR3 contains 15 residues. V trimming: 4 bases; J trimming: 10 bases; junction bases outside the gene matches: 10. This chain's CDR3 is CASSTRLQGVSPLHF. For the CDR3, the DNA is TGCGCCAGCAGCACGCGTTTACAGGGGGTGTCACCCCTCCACTTT.

CDR3 in amino acids: CASSPQGQGEGSPLHF. The DNA for the CDR3 is TGTGCCAGCTCACCACAGGGACAGGGAGAAGGTTCACCCCTCCACTTT. This rearrangement joins TRBV18 to TRBJ1-6, with 9 bases fitting TRBD1. The CDR3 has 16 amino acids. From germline, CDR1 is KGHSH and CDR2 LQKENI. V dropped 1 base and J dropped 9; count of bases not matched to a gene: 7.

This clone was seen a few times. The J gene is TRBJ1-6, the V gene TRBV5-1, with TRBD1 identical over 8 bases. V dropped 4 bases and J dropped 10; count of bases not matched to a gene: 10. The CDR3 loop spans 15 amino acids. Germline values: CDR1 SGHRS, CDR2 YFSETQ. CDR3 sequence (DNA): TGCGCCAGCAGCAATTCAGGGGGCGCTGGGTCACCCCTCCACTTT. Its protein product is CASSNSGGAGSPLHF.

The chain uses TRBV7-9 and TRBJ2-7; a possible D gene is TRBD2 (6 bases). The CDR3 has 15 amino acids. Germline V gene data show CDR1 as SEHNR and CDR2 as FQNEAQ (reference sequence). V shed 5 bases and J shed 2 bases, with 16 bases lying between them. The DNA for the CDR3 is TGTGCCAGCAGCCCGGGACTCACAGTGGCCTACGAGCAGTACTTC. It translates to CASSPGLTVAYEQYF.

The chain has TRBV30 and TRBJ1-1; D remains unclear. V was pared by 4 bases and J by 1 base, with 13 bases between. The CDR3 spans 14 residues. Per the germline V gene, CDR1 is GTSNPN and CDR2 is SVGIG (reference sequence). The CDR3 bases are TGTGCCTGGATTGACAAGCTAAAGAACACTGAAGCTTTCTTT. Its translation: CAWIDKLKNTEAFF.

V gene TRBV13 combines with J gene TRBJ2-7; D possibly corresponds to TRBD1 (7 bases). The CDR3 loop spans 14 amino acids. Germline V gene data show CDR1 as PRHDT and CDR2 as FYEKMQ (reference sequence). V was cut by 3 bases and J by 7 bases, with 16 bases left in between. CDR3 sequence: CASSLGTVRGEQYF. CDR3 DNA: TGTGCCAGCAGCTTGGGGACAGTTCGGGGGGAGCAGTACTTC. Full variable domain (remainder filled in from reference TRBV13 and TRBJ2-7): AAGVIQSPRHLIKEKRETATLKCYPIPRHDTVYWYQQGPGQDPQFLISFYEKMQSDKGSIPDRFSAQQFSDYHSELNMSSLELGDSALYFCASSLGTVRGEQYFGPGTRLTVT.

The CDR3 DNA reads TGTGCCAGCAGTTTGATCGACAGGGGGGGAATGTACGAGCAGTACTTC. Its protein product is CASSLIDRGGMYEQYF. The rearrangement joins TRBV6-6 to TRBJ2-7; 9 positions match TRBD1. Germline values: CDR1 MNHNY, CDR2 SVGAGI (reference sequence). This CDR3 is 16 amino acids long. J was trimmed by 4 bases and V by 4 bases; bases with no gene match: 11.

The rearrangement joins TRBV7-9 to TRBJ2-3; 7 bases align to TRBD2. There are 15 residues in the CDR3. V lost 5 bases to trimming and J lost 6 bases; unmatched junction nucleotides: 11. Germline-derived CDR1 and CDR2 are SEHNR and FQNEAQ (reference sequence). CDR3 in DNA: TGTGCCAGCAGCGGAAGAAGGACTAGTGTTGATACGCAGTATTTT. Protein product: CASSGRRTSVDTQYF.

The chain carries TRBV28 and TRBJ1-4, with D unclear. CDR3 length: 15 residues. V shed 2 bases and J shed 5 bases, with 12 bases lying between them. Germline V gives CDR1 MDHEN, CDR2 SYDVKM. CDR3 in DNA: TGTGCCAGCAGTTTAATGGCAGCGAAAAATGAAAAACTGTTTTTT. It translates to CASSLMAAKNEKLFF.

The gene calls are TRBV2 and TRBJ1-2, with 9 nucleotides matching TRBD1. This CDR3 is built from 11 residues. In germline, CDR1 is SNHLY, CDR2 FYNNEI. J lost 6 bases, V lost 8 bases, and 1 base had no gene match. DNA of the CDR3: TGTGCCAGCGGACAGGGGAATGGCTACACCTTC. As protein: CASGQGNGYTF.

The genes are TRBV5-6 and TRBJ2-1, with 8 bases that match TRBD2. The germline V gene has CDR1 SGHDT and CDR2 YYEEEE. Unmatched junction bases numbered 6, after V lost 4 bases and J lost 3 bases. This CDR3 contains 15 residues. The CDR3 reads CASSAGLGGYNEQFF. Written as DNA, the CDR3 is TGTGCCAGCAGCGCGGGACTAGGGGGCTACAATGAGCAGTTCTTC.

The CDR3 reads CASSPPGVEEDSPLHF. The CDR3 DNA follows: TGTGCCAGCAGTCCACCCGGGGTGGAGGAGGATTCACCCCTCCACTTT. The V call is TRBV25-1, the J call TRBJ1-6, with no clear D. The CDR3 runs 16 residues. Deletions cut 5 bases from V and 8 bases from J, with 19 bases between. In germline, CDR1 is MGHDK, CDR2 SYGVNS.

The rearrangement uses TRBV7-2 and TRBJ2-7; D possibly corresponds to TRBD2 (6 bases). This CDR3 contains 14 residues. CDR1 and CDR2 (germline): SGHTA, FQGNSA. V gave up 5 bases and J gave up 4 bases, with 15 bases separating them. In DNA, the CDR3 is TGTGCCAGCAGCCCACGGATCGGGGGTTACGAGCAGTACTTC. It is translated as CASSPRIGGYEQYF. Supplemented by reference TRBV7-2 and TRBJ2-7, the full variable domain reads GAGVSQSPSNKVTEKGKDVELRCDPISGHTALYWYRQSLGQGLEFLIYFQGNSAPDKSGLPSDRFSAERTGGSVSTLTIQRTQQEDSAVYLCASSPRIGGYEQYFGPGTRLTVT.

This chain links TRBV6-5 with TRBJ1-4; 9 positions agree with TRBD1. The CDR3 is 15 amino acids. The trim removed 6 bases at V and 5 bases at J, leaving 7 bases unmatched. CDR1 is MNHEY and CDR2 is SVGAGI in the germline V gene. The CDR3 DNA reads as TGTGCCAGCAGGTCCGGTGGACAGGGGAATGAAAAACTGTTTTTT. As protein: CASRSGGQGNEKLFF.

The rearrangement links TRBV28 to TRBJ2-4; 10 bases are a match to TRBD2. This CDR3 is built from 13 residues. Germline lookup yields CDR1 MDHEN and CDR2 SYDVKM. V shed 7 bases, J shed 8 bases, and the junction held 5 bases outside the gene matches. The CDR3 region has the DNA TGTGCCAGCATGGCTAGCGGGGGTTACATTCAGTACTTC. It yields the protein CASMASGGYIQYF.

The rearrangement links TRBV18 to TRBJ1-6; 10 bases agree with TRBD1. The CDR3 covers 16 residues. Germline trimming cut 4 bases from V and 10 bases from J; bases unmatched to any gene: 10. Germline CDR1 reads KGHSH; CDR2 reads LQKENI. The CDR3 loop reads CASSLPGTGVGSPLHF. In DNA form, the CDR3 reads TGTGCCAGCTCACTACCCGGGACAGGGGTTGGGTCACCCCTCCACTTT. Drawing the rest from reference TRBV18 and TRBJ1-6, the complete variable domain is NAGVMQNPRHLVRRRGQEARLRCSPMKGHSHVYWYRQLPEEGLKFMVYLQKENIIDESGMPKERFSAEFPKEGPSILRIQQVVRGDSAAYFCASSLPGTGVGSPLHFGNGTRLTVT.